A selection of T cell receptor beta chains follows, all from one sample in a study of blood T cell repertoires in COVID-19. The table came from immunoSEQ multiplex PCR; TCRdb's copy has only in-frame clones and leaves some out. The sample has fewer than 350,000 clones; 87% are singletons. The material sequenced was PBMCs or T cells enriched from blood (not recorded which). These receptors all come from a woman aged 40 to 50 who had recovered from COVID-19. The CDR3 runs from the conserved cysteine through the conserved F or W.

v_gene | len | CDR3aa
TRBV7-2 | 15 | CASSLVRLAGDEQFF
TRBV7-8 | 15 | CASSLAGQGAYGYTF
TRBV28 | 12 | CASSSADYGYTF
TRBV7-2 | 12 | CASSPRQVGYTF
TRBV4-2 | 14 | CASSQARFSYEQYF
TRBV30 | 13 | CAWSWGVPGELFF
TRBV18 | 15 | CASSPADRGTGELFF
TRBV2 | 15 | CASSELVAGVDEQFF
TRBV4-3 | 16 | CASSQLWREGTGELFF
TRBV9 | 15 | CASRASGRGTGELFF
TRBV5-1 | 15 | CASSIGLAAAEAQYF
TRBV2 | 14 | CASSLAGGNNEQFF
TRBV21-1 | 12 | CASATSSYEQYF
TRBV19 | 14 | CASSPDRMNTEAFF
TRBV6-2/TRBV6-3 | 12 | CASSLMGDTQYF
TRBV6-2/TRBV6-3 | 18 | CASSYDRLADFSYNEQFF
TRBV5-1 | 18 | CASSGLAGVGVVTDTQYF
TRBV28 | 17 | CARPRGPSGSSTDTQYF
TRBV28 | 15 | CASSQDRGYIRPQHF
TRBV5-4 | 13 | CASSLVEYGELFF
TRBV28 | 18 | CASSGIRWTGVPNEKLFF
TRBV7-2 | 15 | CASSLENSGKNIQYF
TRBV7-9 | 14 | CASSVSGKSYEQYF
TRBV6-2/TRBV6-3 | 13 | CASSFGQLYEQYF
TRBV4-3 | 15 | CASSPRVRANYGYTF
TRBV15 | 18 | CATSRDFGSGGRYNEQFF
TRBV11-3 | 13 | CASSSQGEDIQYF
TRBV7-6 | 17 | CASSLSSGGSGRETQYF
TRBV12-5 | 17 | CASGLVRGTGDNLPLHF
TRBV11-1 | 14 | CASSRRGNPETQYF
TRBV6-2/TRBV6-3 | 12 | CASSYSTGPASF
TRBV6-5 | 14 | CASSREPGNEKLFF
TRBV7-2 | 16 | CASSTGTGGTLYEQYF
TRBV18 | 15 | CASSPGGHTGNTIYF
TRBV7-2 | 16 | CASSPQGVIGTDTQYF
TRBV5-1 | 15 | CASSSLQARTDTQYF
TRBV7-8 | 15 | CASSLGLANYNEQFF
TRBV4-3 | 15 | CASSQEPQGNSPLHF
TRBV2 | 15 | CAAESEAAMRSEAFF
TRBV9 | 15 | CASSPGTSGGGTQYF
TRBV19 | 15 | CASRTGTGNNNEQFF
TRBV4-3 | 14 | CASSQAAGSYEQYF